The 21 T cell receptor beta chains below all came from one sample that was sequenced in a study of T-cell reconstitution after alpha-beta-depleted transplantation in children. The library targeted TCRbeta and was prepared with unique molecular identifiers. TCRdb processed the PCR reads anew with MiXCR; each CDR3 protein has one entry. The sample holds 150,000 to 200,000 distinct CDR3 sequences; approximately 7% are singletons and the top ten take around 3.1%. This specimen was PBMCs from the stem cell graft donor, taken from the stem cell graft. The receptors were gathered from a human donor who donated a stem cell graft to a child with Wiskott-Aldrich syndrome.

At least ten counts were recorded for this clonotype. The J gene is TRBJ2-3, the V gene TRBV19, with 9 nucleotides matching TRBD1. Per the germline V gene, CDR1 is LNHDA and CDR2 is SQIVND (reference sequence). Trimming took 5 bases from V and 4 from J; bases not matched to a gene: 4. The CDR3 contains 14 residues. The CDR3 here is CASSPQGAADTQYF. CDR3 DNA: TGTGCCAGTAGTCCACAGGGGGCGGCAGATACGCAGTATTTT.

The J gene is TRBJ1-2, the V gene TRBV6-2 or TRBV6-3; a possible D gene is TRBD1 (6 bases). The ends were cut back, 5 bases at V and 3 bases at J, with 19 bases in the middle. The CDR3 is made up of 16 amino acids. The V gene's germline CDR1 is MNHEY and CDR2 SVGEGT. CDR3 nucleotide sequence: TGTGCCAGCAGTAATGAAGCCAGGGGCAAGGACTATGGCTACACCTTC. Translated, it gives CASSNEARGKDYGYTF.

The chain couples TRBV12-3 or TRBV12-4 to TRBJ1-2; 9 bases align to TRBD1. The V segment lost 10 bases and the J segment 6 bases; nucleotides outside the gene matches: 6. CDR3 length: 12 residues. The CDR3 DNA is TGTGCCATCGGACAGGGGTTGGATGGCTACACCTTC. Translation gives CAIGQGLDGYTF.

Ten or more counts support this clonotype. CDR3 region: CASSTTGRGQKTEAFF. CDR3 DNA sequence: TGTGCCAGCAGCACTACAGGGAGGGGGCAGAAGACTGAAGCTTTCTTT. V and J are TRBV5-4 and TRBJ1-1; 7 bases match TRBD1. The CDR3 spans 16 residues. Germline V gene sequence: CDR1 SGHNT, CDR2 YYREEE (reference sequence). J lost 5 bases, V lost 4 bases, and 14 bases had no gene match.

This chain connects TRBV7-2 to TRBJ2-1; D tentatively reads TRBD1 or TRBD2 (5 bases each). Germline values: CDR1 SGHTA, CDR2 FQGNSA. The CDR3 length is 16 residues. Trimming removed 2 bases at V and 9 bases at J, with 20 bases between. CDR3 in DNA: TGTGCCAGCAGCTTAATACGGACTGCACCTGGGGGTGAGCAGTTCTTC. Protein product: CASSLIRTAPGGEQFF. Combining the CDR3 with reference TRBV7-2 and TRBJ2-1 gives the whole variable domain GAGVSQSPSNKVTEKGKDVELRCDPISGHTALYWYRQSLGQGLEFLIYFQGNSAPDKSGLPSDRFSAERTGGSVSTLTIQRTQQEDSAVYLCASSLIRTAPGGEQFFGPGTRLTVL.

This clonotype appeared a few times. The chain joins TRBV5-1 to TRBJ2-2, with D hard to call. V was pared by 0 bases and J by 7 bases, with 7 bases between. Germline lookup yields CDR1 SGHRS and CDR2 YFSETQ. CDR3 length equals 13 residues. CDR3 nucleotides: TGCGCCAGCAGCTTGGGCTCTTACGGGGAGCTGTTTTTT. Its translation: CASSLGSYGELFF.

The V gene is TRBV30, the J gene TRBJ2-1; 10 bases are shared with TRBD2. Trimming removed 2 bases from V and 7 bases from J; junction bases left unmatched: 5. This CDR3 is 14 amino acids long. Germline CDR1 reads GTSNPN; CDR2 reads SVGIG (reference sequence). Written as DNA, the CDR3 is TGTGCCTGGAGTAGGCTAGCGGGAGTTAATGAGCAGTTCTTC. Encoded protein: CAWSRLAGVNEQFF.

This clonotype has ten or more counts. The chain is built from TRBV20-1 and TRBJ2-7, with 8 bases fitting TRBD1. Germline V gene data show CDR1 as DFQATT and CDR2 as SNEGSKA (reference sequence). The CDR3 totals 14 residues. Trimming removed 3 bases from V and 1 base from J; junction bases left unmatched: 5. The CDR3 sequence is CSASGTGFSYEQYF. Here the CDR3 DNA reads TGCAGTGCTAGCGGGACAGGCTTTTCCTACGAGCAGTACTTC.

This clonotype showed up many times. The rearrangement joins TRBV9 to TRBJ1-5; possible D gene TRBD1, 5 bases. The CDR3 is 14 amino acids. V was trimmed by 0 bases and J by 6 bases, leaving 10 bases between them. Germline V lookup: CDR1 SGDLS, CDR2 YYNGEE. This CDR3 reads CASSVGGAGQPQHF. For the CDR3, the DNA is TGTGCCAGCAGCGTAGGAGGGGCGGGTCAGCCCCAGCATTTT.

This clonotype was seen ten or more times. The chain couples TRBV5-1 to TRBJ2-7; D uncertain. Per germline, CDR1 SGHRS and CDR2 YFSETQ. Trimming took 4 bases from V and 3 from J, leaving 14 bases between them. The CDR3 contains 14 residues. This chain's CDR3 is CASSPMTVDYEQYF. CDR3 nucleotides: TGCGCCAGCAGCCCCATGACCGTTGACTACGAGCAGTACTTC.

This clonotype was recorded many times. V usage is TRBV5-6 and J usage is TRBJ1-5, with D possibly TRBD1 on 6 matching bases. The CDR3 has 13 residues. V was shortened by 2 bases and J by 8 bases, with 11 bases between the two germline ends. Germline assignment: CDR1 SGHDT and CDR2 YYEEEE. The CDR3 here is CASSLGQLEPQHF. DNA of the CDR3: TGTGCCAGCAGCTTAGGACAGCTTGAGCCCCAGCATTTT.

Ten or more counts support this clonotype. The chain employs TRBV20-1 and TRBJ2-5; 13 bases align to TRBD2. This CDR3 has 19 residues. With V trimmed by 6 bases and J by 5 bases, 21 bases remained unmatched. Germline CDR1 and CDR2: DFQATT and SNEGSKA (reference sequence). CDR3 nucleotides: TGCAGTGCAGAAACCCAGGGACTAGCGGGGATAGCCCGGCCCGAGACCCAGTACTTC. Protein: CSAETQGLAGIARPETQYF.

This clonotype showed up many times. The chain couples TRBV10-3 to TRBJ1-2, with a weak D call TRBD1 (6 bases). V lost 6 bases and J 3 bases, leaving 11 bases between the germline ends. This CDR3 is 13 amino acids long. Germline V gene data show CDR1 as ENHRY and CDR2 as SYGVKD. The CDR3 bases are TGTGCCATCAGCGCCGGGACACACTATGGCTACACCTTC. Its protein product is CAISAGTHYGYTF.

This clonotype was found many times. The CDR3 bases are TGTGCCAGCAGTGTACAGGGGGGCACTGAAGCTTTCTTT. It translates to CASSVQGGTEAFF. The rearrangement joins TRBV6-6 to TRBJ1-1; 8 bases align to TRBD1. This CDR3 is built from 13 residues. Germline lookup yields CDR1 MNHNY and CDR2 SVGAGI (reference sequence). J was trimmed by 4 bases and V by 5 bases; bases with no gene match: 3.

This clonotype was observed at least ten times. This chain joins TRBV2 and TRBJ2-7, with 8 bases aligning to TRBD2. Trimming at V came to 7 bases and at J to 2 bases, leaving 7 bases not matched to a gene. The germline V gene encodes CDR1 SNHLY and CDR2 FYNNEI. CDR3 length: 14 residues. This chain's CDR3 is CASTPGGETYEQYF. In DNA form, the CDR3 reads TGTGCCAGCACCCCGGGGGGGGAGACCTACGAGCAGTACTTC. Variable domain in full (rest from reference TRBV2 and TRBJ2-7): EPEVTQTPSHQVTQMGQEVILRCVPISNHLYFYWYRQILGQKVEFLVSFYNNEISEKSEIFDDQFSVERPDGSNFTLKIRSTKLEDSAMYFCASTPGGETYEQYFGPGTRLTVT.

This clonotype was observed at least ten times. The rearrangement joins TRBV7-6 to TRBJ1-4; the match to TRBD1 covers 11 bases. The CDR3 extends over 14 amino acids. Germline V gene lookup returns CDR1 SGHVS and CDR2 FNYEAQ. The V and J ends lost 6 bases and 7 bases, in that order; junction bases with no gene match: 4. The CDR3 DNA reads as TGTGCCAGCAGATCCGGGACAGGGGGTGAAAAACTGTTTTTT. Translated: CASRSGTGGEKLFF.

This clonotype occurred many times. The CDR3 loop is CASSQGFQGRTGELFF. The CDR3 DNA reads as TGTGCCAGCAGCCAAGGGTTTCAGGGGCGGACCGGGGAGCTGTTTTTT. The V call is TRBV14, the J call TRBJ2-2, with D maybe TRBD1 (6 bases). The V end lost 1 base, the J end lost 5 bases, and 14 bases lay between the germline ends. CDR3 length equals 16 residues. Germline V lookup: CDR1 SGHDN, CDR2 FVKESK. The full variable domain, its missing parts supplied by reference TRBV14 and TRBJ2-2, is EAGVTQFPSHSVIEKGQTVTLRCDPISGHDNLYWYRRVMGKEIKFLLHFVKESKQDESGMPNNRFLAERTGGTYSTLKVQPAELEDSGVYFCASSQGFQGRTGELFFGEGSRLTVL.

There are many counts of this clonotype. The chain recombines TRBV14 with TRBJ1-6; D gene ambiguous. Trimming removed 5 bases from V and 8 bases from J, with 13 bases in between. CDR3 length: 14 residues. Germline CDR1 and CDR2: SGHDN and FVKESK. The CDR3 nucleotides are TGTGCCAGCAGCGGACGAAGCGATTATTCACCCCTCCACTTT. Its protein is CASSGRSDYSPLHF.

This clonotype was found many times. The genes are TRBV7-2 and TRBJ1-2; 8 bases fit TRBD1. Per germline, CDR1 SGHTA and CDR2 FQGNSA. The CDR3 runs to 12 residues. V shed 7 bases and J 4 bases; nucleotides not matched to a gene: 2. In nucleotides, the CDR3 is TGTGCCAGCACCACAGGGGGCTATGGCTACACCTTC. It yields the protein CASTTGGYGYTF.

There are a few counts of this clonotype. V is TRBV7-6 and J is TRBJ2-2; 12 bases map to TRBD2. The CDR3 is made up of 17 amino acids. V lost 1 base to trimming and J lost 8 bases; unmatched junction nucleotides: 8. Germline-derived CDR1 and CDR2 are SGHVS and FNYEAQ. The CDR3 DNA is TGTGCCAGCAGCTTAGGACTAGCGGGAGCGCGAACGGGGGAGCTGTTTTTT. Encoded protein: CASSLGLAGARTGELFF.

V is TRBV5-4 and J is TRBJ2-5; maybe TRBD1 (6 bases). The CDR3 sequence is 14 residues long. The germline V gene has CDR1 SGHNT and CDR2 YYREEE (reference sequence). V gave up 5 bases and J gave up 5 bases, with 16 bases separating them. The CDR3 region has the DNA TGTGCCAGCAGTTTCGGACAGAACCGGGAGACCCAGTACTTC. This translates into CASSFGQNRETQYF.